Sequencing of this TCR beta chain was carried out in a study of CD8 T cells in ankylosing spondylitis. This clonotype has a count of ten or more. For TCR beta, libraries came from quantitative 5'-RACE with molecular barcodes. One entry per CDR3 protein results from TCRdb running MiXCR on the 5' RACE reads. The data hold thousands of distinct CDR3 sequences, with more than 8% observed a single time. Germline CDR1 is SGDLS and CDR2 is YYNGEE. The CDR3 length is 13 residues. The V end lost 0 bases, the J end lost 5 bases, and 8 bases lay between the germline ends. Sequencing was carried out using blood, either unsorted or a sorted T cell fraction (not recorded which). The chain employs TRBV9 and TRBJ2-5, with a weak D call TRBD2 (5 bases). This clonotype was obtained from a male donor with ankylosing spondylitis or in good health (not recorded which). Here the CDR3 reads CASSVEGVETQYF. As DNA, the CDR3 is TGTGCCAGCAGCGTAGAGGGAGTGGAGACCCAGTACTTC.